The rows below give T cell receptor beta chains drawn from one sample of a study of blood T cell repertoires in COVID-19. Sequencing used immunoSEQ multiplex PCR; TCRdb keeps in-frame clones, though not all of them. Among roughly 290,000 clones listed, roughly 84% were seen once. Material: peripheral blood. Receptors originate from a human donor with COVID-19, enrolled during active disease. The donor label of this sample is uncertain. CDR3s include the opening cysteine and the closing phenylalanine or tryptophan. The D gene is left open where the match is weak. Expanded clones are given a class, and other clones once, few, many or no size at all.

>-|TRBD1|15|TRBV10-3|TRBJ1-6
TGTGCCATCAGTGGTCGACAGGGTGGGAATTCACCCCTCCACTTT
CAISGRQGGNSPLHF
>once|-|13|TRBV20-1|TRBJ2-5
TGCAGTGCTAGTGGGCCGGGACAAGAGACCCAGTACTTC
CSASGPGQETQYF
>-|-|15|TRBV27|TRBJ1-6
TGTGCCAGCAGTTTTTGGACGACGGGGGATTCACCCCTCCACTTT
CASSFWTTGDSPLHF
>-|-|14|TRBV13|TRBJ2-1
TGTGCCAGCAGAATCCAGGGTGCCTACAATGAGCAGTTCTTC
CASRIQGAYNEQFF
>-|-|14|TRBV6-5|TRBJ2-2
TGTGCCAGCAGCCCCGACAGGAACACCGGGGAGCTGTTTTTT
CASSPDRNTGELFF
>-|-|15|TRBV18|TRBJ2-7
TGTGCCAGCTCACCAGCTAGGGGAGGAGCTTACGAGCAGTACTTC
CASSPARGGAYEQYF
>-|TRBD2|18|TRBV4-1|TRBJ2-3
TGCGCCAGCAGCCAAGGGGGACTAGCGGGAACCAACACAGATACGCAGTATTTT
CASSQGGLAGTNTDTQYF
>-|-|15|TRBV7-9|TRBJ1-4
TGTGCCAGCCCTTCCGGGGGAAGGTTTCGAAAAAAACTGTTTTTT
CASPSGGRFRKKLFF
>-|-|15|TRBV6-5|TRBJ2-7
TGTGCCAGCAGTTACTCGTTTGCGGGTACCTACGAGCAGTACTTC
CASSYSFAGTYEQYF
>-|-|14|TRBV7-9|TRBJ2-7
TGTGCCAGCAGCCCAAACAGGGAGTTCTACGAGCAGTACTTC
CASSPNREFYEQYF
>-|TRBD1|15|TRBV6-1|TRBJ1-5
TGTGCCAGCAGTGAACAGGGGGGTCTGGATCAGCCCCAGCATTTT
CASSEQGGLDQPQHF
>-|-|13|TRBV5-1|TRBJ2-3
TGCGCCAGCGCCCCCGGACTAACAGATACGCAGTATTTT
CASAPGLTDTQYF
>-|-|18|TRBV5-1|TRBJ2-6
TGCGCCAGCAGCTTGGGGTCCGGGGTGCTTCGGGGGGCCAACGTCCTGACTTTC
CASSLGSGVLRGANVLTF
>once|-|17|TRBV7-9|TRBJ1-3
TGTGCCAGCAGCTTAGGGACACTTCAAAGCTCTGGAAACACCATATATTTT
CASSLGTLQSSGNTIYF
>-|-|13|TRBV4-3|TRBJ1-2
TGCGCCAGCAGCCGTTCAGGTGAAGATGGCTACACCTTC
CASSRSGEDGYTF